This entry lists 5 T cell receptor beta chains sequenced from one sample in a study of T cells in Graves' hyperthyroidism and ophthalmopathy. The investigators amplified TCR beta CDR3 regions from RNA transcripts. HTBI primers were the set used in a first-round RT-PCR of the TCR CDR3. TCRdb reanalysed the multiplex PCR reads using MiXCR and keeps one entry per CDR3 protein. This sample has 300,000 to 450,000 distinct CDR3 sequences, with under 15% found just once. The material sequenced was blood. These TCRs come from a woman younger than 30 with Graves' hyperthyroidism.

Of note for this clonotype: A much bigger clone sits one base away, suggesting this may be a read error. This chain links TRBV12-3 or TRBV12-4 with TRBJ1-1; 8 bases line up with TRBD1. CDR3 length: 14 residues. CDR3 coding DNA: TGTGCCAGCAGTTCTCGACAGGGGAGAAGTGAAGCTTCCTTT. The encoded protein is CASSSRQGRSEASF.

The chain carries TRBV13 and TRBJ2-2, with D possibly being TRBD2 (6 bases). This CDR3 is 14 amino acids long. The V gene's germline CDR1 is PRHDT and CDR2 FYEKMQ (reference sequence). V lost 5 bases and J 8 bases, leaving 15 bases between the germline ends. CDR3 sequence: CASSPPGLGGELFF. CDR3 nucleotides: TGTGCCAGCAGCCCCCCGGGACTTGGGGGGGAGCTGTTTTTT.

Notes on this clonotype: This may arise from a read error, as a much more abundant clone is one base away. V gene TRBV30 combines with J gene TRBJ1-1, with 7 positions matching TRBD1. The length of the CDR3 is 14 residues. The germline gives CDR1 GTSNPN, CDR2 SVGIG (reference sequence). CDR3 nucleotide sequence: TGTGCCCGGAGTGTAGGGACAGAGAACACTGAAGCTTTCTTT. Translation gives CARSVGTENTEAFF.

This clonotype was observed at least ten times. The gene calls are TRBV7-6 and TRBJ2-7; maybe TRBD2 (6 bases). This CDR3 is built from 14 residues. In germline, CDR1 is SGHVS, CDR2 FNYEAQ. V was pared by 6 bases and J by 3 bases, with 15 bases between. CDR3 DNA sequence: TGTGCCAGCAGTCTGGGCCGGGGGAACTACGAGCAGTACTTC. It codes for CASSLGRGNYEQYF.

At least ten counts were recorded for this clonotype. This chain connects TRBV3-1 to TRBJ2-1, with 7 bases lining up with TRBD1. V dropped 1 base and J dropped 3; count of bases not matched to a gene: 3. From germline, CDR1 is LGHDT and CDR2 YNNKEL (reference sequence). CDR3 length: 15 amino acids. The CDR3 is CASSQGTGNYNEQFF. The CDR3 DNA sequence: TGTGCCAGCAGCCAAGGGACAGGCAACTACAATGAGCAGTTCTTC.